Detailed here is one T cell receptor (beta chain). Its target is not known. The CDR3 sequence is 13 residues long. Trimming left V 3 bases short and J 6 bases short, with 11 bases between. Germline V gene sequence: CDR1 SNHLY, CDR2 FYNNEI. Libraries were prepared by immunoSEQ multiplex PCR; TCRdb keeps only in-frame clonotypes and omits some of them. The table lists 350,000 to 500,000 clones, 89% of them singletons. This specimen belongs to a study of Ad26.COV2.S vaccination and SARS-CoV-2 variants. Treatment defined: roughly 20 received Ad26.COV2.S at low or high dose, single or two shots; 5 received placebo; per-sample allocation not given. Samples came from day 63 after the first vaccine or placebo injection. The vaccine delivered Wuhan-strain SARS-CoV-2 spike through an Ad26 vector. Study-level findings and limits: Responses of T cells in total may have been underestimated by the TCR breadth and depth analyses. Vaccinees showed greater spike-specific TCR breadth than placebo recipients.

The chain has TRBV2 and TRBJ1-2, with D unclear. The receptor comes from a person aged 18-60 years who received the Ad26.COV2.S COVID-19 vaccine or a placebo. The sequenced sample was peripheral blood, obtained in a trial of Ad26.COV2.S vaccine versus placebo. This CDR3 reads CASSEESLDGYTF. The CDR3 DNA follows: TGTGCCAGCAGTGAGGAGTCCCTGGATGGCTACACCTTC.